These T cell receptor beta chains were read from a single sample in a study of T cells in Graves' hyperthyroidism and ophthalmopathy. In TCRdb, the multiplex PCR reads were re-called with MiXCR into one record per CDR3 protein. The sample holds 550,000 to 650,000 distinct CDR3 sequences; approximately 15% are singletons and the top ten take approximately 5.7%. The sample consisted of blood. These receptors came from a woman aged 25 to 39 with Graves' hyperthyroidism that later progressed to Graves' ophthalmopathy. Both conserved end residues are part of each CDR3. D genes are given only for firm matches. Only part of the rows carry a size: once, few, many, or a class if the clone is expanded.

d_gene	abundance	j_gene	v_gene	CDR3aa	CDR3nt
-	many	TRBJ1-5	TRBV28	CASSSASGNGNQPQHF	TGTGCCAGCAGTTCCGCCAGTGGGAACGGCAATCAGCCCCAGCATTTT
-	-	TRBJ1-5	TRBV20-1	CSAARSWGASNQPQHF	TGCAGTGCCGCTAGGAGCTGGGGCGCGAGCAATCAGCCCCAGCATTTT
-	many	TRBJ2-1	TRBV11-2	CASSSDLTGSSYNEQFF	TGTGCCAGCAGCTCCGACCTGACAGGTAGCTCCTACAATGAGCAGTTCTTC
TRBD1	many	TRBJ2-1	TRBV7-8	CASSLEGQAYNEQFF	TGTGCCAGCAGCTTAGAGGGACAGGCATACAATGAGCAGTTCTTC
-	many	TRBJ2-5	TRBV12-3/TRBV12-4	CASSHGLARTQYF	TGTGCCAGCAGTCATGGGCTAGCGAGGACCCAGTACTTC
TRBD1	-	TRBJ2-7	TRBV20-1	CSARDRGRTYEQYF	TGCAGTGCGCGGGACAGGGGGCGCACCTACGAGCAGTACTTC
-	-	TRBJ1-4	TRBV12-3/TRBV12-4	CASRGAGEKLFF	TGTGCCAGCAGGGGAGCCGGGGAAAAACTGTTTTTT
-	-	TRBJ2-2	TRBV7-3	CASSFLMGELFF	TGTGCCAGCAGCTTCTTGATGGGGGAGCTGTTTTTT
TRBD1	many	TRBJ1-2	TRBV12-3/TRBV12-4	CASSPRQGVSNGYTF	TGTGCCAGCAGCCCGAGACAGGGGGTATCTAATGGCTACACCTTC
-	many	TRBJ1-1	TRBV9	CASSQEETEAFF	TGTGCCAGCAGCCAGGAGGAGACTGAAGCTTTCTTT
-	-	TRBJ1-4	TRBV6-1	CASSEAREGKLFF	TGTGCCAGCAGTGAAGCGCGGGAGGGAAAACTGTTTTTT
-	many	TRBJ2-3	TRBV20-1	CSARDLRFTDTQYF	TGCAGTGCTAGAGATCTGCGGTTCACAGATACGCAGTATTTT
-	-	TRBJ2-7	TRBV5-6	CASSLGGGQYEQYF	TGTGCCAGCAGCTTGGGTGGCGGGCAATACGAGCAGTACTTC
-	many	TRBJ2-7	TRBV20-1	CSAQKANRDHEQYF	TGCAGTGCTCAGAAGGCTAACAGGGACCACGAGCAGTACTTC
TRBD1	many	TRBJ2-1	TRBV3-1	CASSQGQGFSYNEQFF	TGTGCCAGCAGCCAAGGACAGGGATTCTCCTACAATGAGCAGTTCTTC
TRBD1	few	TRBJ2-1	TRBV15	CATSREGGPPYNEQFF	TGTGCCACCAGCAGAGAAGGGGGCCCCCCCTACAATGAGCAGTTCTTC
-	many	TRBJ2-1	TRBV10-1	CASSEHTDNEQFF	TGCGCCAGCAGTGAGCACACCGACAATGAGCAGTTCTTC
-	-	TRBJ2-7	TRBV27	CASSLWGMHEQYF	TGTGCCAGCAGTTTATGGGGGATGCACGAGCAGTACTTC
-	many	TRBJ2-1	TRBV15	CATSTLLDEQFF	TGTGCCACCTCCACCCTCCTTGATGAGCAGTTCTTC
-	-	TRBJ2-2	TRBV10-3	CAISESGPVGTGELFF	TGTGCCATCAGTGAGTCCGGGCCTGTTGGCACCGGGGAGCTGTTTTTT
-	many	TRBJ2-7	TRBV6-2/TRBV6-3	CASSYYRGIPSYEQYF	TGTGCCAGCAGTTACTATCGCGGGATCCCCTCCTACGAGCAGTACTTC
-	-	TRBJ2-7	TRBV6-5	CASSYLGEQYF	TGTGCCAGCAGTTATCTTGGGGAGCAGTACTTC
TRBD1	many	TRBJ2-7	TRBV12-3/TRBV12-4	CASSPGGGTGSYEQYF	TGTGCCAGCAGTCCAGGGGGAGGGACAGGGTCCTACGAGCAGTACTTC
-	once	TRBJ1-1	TRBV12-3/TRBV12-4	CASGRSGRHTEAFF	TGTGCCAGCGGACGCTCGGGGCGCCACACTGAAGCTTTCTTT
TRBD1	few	TRBJ1-5	TRBV18	CASSPPGQGLSQPQHF	TGTGCCAGCTCGCCTCCGGGACAGGGACTGAGTCAGCCCCAGCATTTT
TRBD1	many	TRBJ2-7	TRBV2	CASRKTGGAGGEQYF	TGTGCCAGCAGAAAGACAGGGGGCGCCGGGGGTGAGCAGTACTTC
TRBD2	once	TRBJ2-2	TRBV30	CAGPGLAGGNTGELFF	TGTGCCGGGCCTGGACTAGCGGGAGGAAACACCGGGGAGCTGTTTTTT
-	-	TRBJ1-4	TRBV12-3/TRBV12-4	CASRSDRDNGEKLFF	TGTGCCAGCAGGTCGGACCGGGACAATGGTGAAAAACTGTTTTTT
-	many	TRBJ1-1	TRBV19	CASGWGPRTEAFF	TGTGCCAGCGGGTGGGGACCTCGTACTGAAGCTTTCTTT
-	many	TRBJ2-3	TRBV5-1	CASSNTRAQLVNTQYF	TGCGCCAGCAGCAATACTCGGGCCCAACTAGTAAATACGCAGTATTTT
TRBD1	-	TRBJ2-7	TRBV3-1	CASSRVADRDNEQYF	TGTGCCAGCAGCCGAGTCGCGGACAGGGACAACGAGCAGTACTTC
TRBD1	-	TRBJ2-7	TRBV5-1	CASSLAVTGPDEQYF	TGCGCCAGCAGCTTGGCCGTGACAGGGCCAGACGAGCAGTACTTC
-	many	TRBJ2-7	TRBV7-8	CASSPAAFYEQYF	TGTGCCAGCAGCCCCGCGGCATTCTACGAGCAGTACTTC
-	-	TRBJ1-4	TRBV19	CASSIPGPRGEKLFF	TGTGCCAGTAGTATACCGGGCCCCAGAGGTGAAAAACTGTTTTTT
-	many	TRBJ2-3	TRBV3-1	CASSRGVTTFTDTQYF	TGTGCCAGCAGCCGGGGCGTGACTACCTTCACAGATACGCAGTATTTT
-	many	TRBJ1-6	TRBV12-3/TRBV12-4	CASRRDGVINSPLHF	TGTGCCAGCAGGCGGGACGGCGTAATTAATTCACCCCTCCACTTT
TRBD2	few	TRBJ2-5	TRBV30	CAWSWSGGEQATQYF	TGTGCCTGGAGTTGGAGCGGGGGGGAACAAGCGACCCAGTACTTC
-	-	TRBJ2-7	TRBV4-1	CASSYRQSSPFPEQYF	TGCGCCAGCAGCTATCGACAGTCCTCTCCTTTCCCCGAGCAGTACTTC
TRBD1	few	TRBJ2-1	TRBV3-1	CASSGKGQAYNEQFF	TGTGCCAGCAGCGGCAAGGGACAGGCCTACAATGAGCAGTTCTTC
-	many	TRBJ1-3	TRBV30	CAWSITGNGNTIYF	TGTGCCTGGAGTATAACAGGGAATGGAAACACCATATATTTT
-	many	TRBJ2-1	TRBV28	CASKGYEQFF	TGTGCCAGCAAGGGCTATGAGCAGTTCTTC
TRBD1	-	TRBJ1-1	TRBV20-1	CSAPPRDSVNSEAFF	TGCAGTGCCCCCCCGCGGGACAGCGTGAACTCTGAAGCTTTCTTT
-	many	TRBJ1-2	TRBV27	CASSPDSHGYTF	TGTGCCAGCAGTCCGGACAGCCATGGCTACACCTTC
-	many	TRBJ1-1	TRBV24-1	CATRTGRLTEAFF	TGTGCCACCAGGACAGGCAGATTGACTGAAGCTTTCTTT
TRBD2	many	TRBJ2-7	TRBV7-9	CASSPGLADYEQYF	TGTGCCAGCAGCCCCGGACTAGCGGACTACGAGCAGTACTTC
TRBD1	many	TRBJ1-1	TRBV27	CASSWGDRGTEAFF	TGTGCCAGCAGTTGGGGGGACAGGGGCACTGAAGCTTTCTTT
-	many	TRBJ2-1	TRBV28	CASSLGTPYYNEQFF	TGTGCCAGCAGTTTGGGGACACCTTACTACAATGAGCAGTTCTTC
-	many	TRBJ2-6	TRBV7-9	CASRQGFSGANVLTF	TGTGCCAGCCGCCAAGGGTTCTCTGGGGCCAACGTCCTGACTTTC
-	many	TRBJ1-2	TRBV20-1	CSASQPQTGLLGYTF	TGCAGTGCTTCTCAACCTCAAACAGGGCTCCTTGGCTACACCTTC